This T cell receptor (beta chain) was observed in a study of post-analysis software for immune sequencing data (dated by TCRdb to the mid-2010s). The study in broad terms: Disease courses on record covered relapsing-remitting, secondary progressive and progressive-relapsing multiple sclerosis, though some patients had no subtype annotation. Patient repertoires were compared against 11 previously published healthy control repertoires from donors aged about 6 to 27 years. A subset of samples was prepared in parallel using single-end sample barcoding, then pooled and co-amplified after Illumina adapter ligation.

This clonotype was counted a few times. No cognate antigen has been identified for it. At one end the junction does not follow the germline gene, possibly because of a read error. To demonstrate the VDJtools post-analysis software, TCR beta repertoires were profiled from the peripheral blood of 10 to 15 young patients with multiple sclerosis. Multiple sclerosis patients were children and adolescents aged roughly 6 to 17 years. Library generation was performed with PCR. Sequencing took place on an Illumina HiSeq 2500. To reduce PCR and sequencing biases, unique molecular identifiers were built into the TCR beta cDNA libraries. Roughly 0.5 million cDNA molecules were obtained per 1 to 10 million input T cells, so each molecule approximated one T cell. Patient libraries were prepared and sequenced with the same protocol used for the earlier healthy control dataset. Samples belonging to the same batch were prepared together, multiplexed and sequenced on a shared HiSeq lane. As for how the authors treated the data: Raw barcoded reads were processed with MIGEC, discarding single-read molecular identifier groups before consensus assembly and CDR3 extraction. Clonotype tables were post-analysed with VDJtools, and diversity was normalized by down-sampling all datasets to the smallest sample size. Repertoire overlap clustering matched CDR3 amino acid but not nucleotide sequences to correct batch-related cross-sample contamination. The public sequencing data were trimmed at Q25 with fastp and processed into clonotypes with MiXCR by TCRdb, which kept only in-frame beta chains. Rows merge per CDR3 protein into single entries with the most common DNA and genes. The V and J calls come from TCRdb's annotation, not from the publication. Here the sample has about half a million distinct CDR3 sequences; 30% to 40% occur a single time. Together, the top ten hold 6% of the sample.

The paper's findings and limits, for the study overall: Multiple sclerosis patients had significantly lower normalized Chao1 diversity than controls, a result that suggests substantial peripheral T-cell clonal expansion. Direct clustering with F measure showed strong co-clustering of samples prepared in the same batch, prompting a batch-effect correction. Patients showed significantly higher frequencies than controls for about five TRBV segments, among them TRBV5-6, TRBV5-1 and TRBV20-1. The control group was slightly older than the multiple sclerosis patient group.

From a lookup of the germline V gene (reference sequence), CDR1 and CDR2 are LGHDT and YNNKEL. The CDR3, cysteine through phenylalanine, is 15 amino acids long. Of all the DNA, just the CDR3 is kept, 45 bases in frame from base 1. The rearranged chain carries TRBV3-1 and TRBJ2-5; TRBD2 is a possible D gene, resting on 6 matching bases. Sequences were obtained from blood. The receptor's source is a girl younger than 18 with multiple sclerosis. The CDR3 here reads CASSQGAGPGGAQYF. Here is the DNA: TGTGCCAGCAGTCAAGGGGCCGGACCGGGCGGGGCCCAGTACTTC.